This TCR beta chain was documented in a study of CXCR3-negative and CXCR3-positive naive CD8 T cells. General study findings and limits: Memory CD8+ cells had much lower diversity, and both naive subsets had comparably high diversity. For CXCR3-positive naive cells, TRB CDR3s were more hydrophobic than those of CXCR3-negative naive cells.

This CDR3 is 15 amino acids long. Germline V gene sequence: CDR1 SGHVS, CDR2 FQNEAQ. UMI-labeled 5' RACE TRB cDNA libraries were prepared from the cells. Reanalyzing the 5' RACE reads, TCRdb keeps one entry per CDR3 protein, without DNA. The table gives some 25,000 distinct CDR3 sequences; the top ten clones make up 2.8% of it. A note on this clonotype: The antigen is undetermined.

Every subset of CD8+ T cells was sorted in triplicate at approximately 310,000 cells each. The rearrangement joins TRBV7-8 to TRBJ2-1; TCRdb names TRBD2, which stays unverified in the absence of DNA. Sequencing was done on a sample of naive CXCR3- CD8+ T cells from blood. Subset indicated: CD45RO-CCR7+CD27+CD95- naive CD8+ T cells lacking CXCR3 (TNR3-). The source is a human donor in good health. Some clones in this sample may be carry-over from other donors' samples. CDR3: CASSLVTSGVREQFF.